The 26 T cell receptor beta chains in this list originate from one sample, sequenced in a study of T cell changes during pregnancy in multiple sclerosis. Produced via immunoSEQ multiplex PCR; TCRdb's table is partial and in-frame only. The table shows under 85,000 clones, with around 90% occurring only once. This sample comprised CD4+ T cells from peripheral blood mononuclear cells, obtained in the second trimester of pregnancy. The receptors originated from a female donor with multiple sclerosis, enrolled in a pregnancy study.

This chain joins TRBV5-1 and TRBJ1-6; a possible D gene is TRBD1 (6 bases). Germline V lookup: CDR1 SGHRS, CDR2 YFSETQ. This CDR3 has 13 amino acids. V was pared by 0 bases and J by 15 bases, with 13 bases between. The CDR3 bases are TGCGCCAGCAGCTTGGAGGGGGTTTCGGTCCTCCACTTT. It is translated as CASSLEGVSVLHF. The entire variable domain, with the rest obtained from reference TRBV5-1 and TRBJ1-6, is as follows: KAGVTQTPRYLIKTRGQQVTLSCSPISGHRSVSWYQQTPGQGLQFLFEYFSETQRNKGNFPGRFSGRQFSNSRSEMNVSTLELGDSALYLCASSLEGVSVLHFGNGTRLTVT.

The count of this clone is one. This CDR3 is CASSLGQGSYNEQFF. CDR3 sequence (DNA): TGCGCCAGCAGCTTGGGGCAGGGATCCTACAATGAGCAGTTCTTC. This sequence joins TRBV5-1 and TRBJ2-1, with D tentatively TRBD1 (5 bases). The V gene's germline CDR1 is SGHRS and CDR2 YFSETQ. CDR3 length equals 15 residues. Deletions cut 0 bases from V and 1 base from J, with 8 bases between.

The chain combines TRBV2 with TRBJ2-7; TRBD1 agrees at 7 bases. V shed 6 bases, J shed 1 base, and the junction held 0 bases outside the gene matches. The V gene's germline CDR1 is SNHLY and CDR2 FYNNEI. CDR3 length: 12 residues. CDR3 sequence reads: CASRDRSYEQYF. CDR3 coding DNA: TGTGCCAGCAGGGACAGGTCCTACGAGCAGTACTTC.

V and J are TRBV2 and TRBJ2-1; TRBD1 agrees at 7 bases. The CDR3 covers 13 residues. From germline, CDR1 is SNHLY and CDR2 FYNNEI. J lost 9 bases, V lost 4 bases, and 6 bases had no gene match. CDR3 sequence: CASSAGWDSEQFF. DNA of the CDR3: TGTGCCAGCAGTGCTGGTTGGGACAGTGAGCAGTTCTTC.

The rearrangement uses TRBV9 and TRBJ2-7; weak D call: TRBD2 (5 bases). V was shortened by 0 bases and J by 6 bases, with 13 bases between the two germline ends. CDR3 length: 14 residues. Germline-derived CDR1 and CDR2 are SGDLS and YYNGEE. CDR3 region: CASSVVPTGSEQYF. The DNA of the CDR3 is TGTGCCAGCAGCGTAGTTCCCACGGGGAGCGAGCAGTACTTC.

This rearrangement joins TRBV28 to TRBJ1-6; tentatively, D is TRBD1 (5 bases). The germline V gene encodes CDR1 MDHEN and CDR2 SYDVKM. The CDR3 totals 14 residues. Trimming pared 5 bases from V and 8 bases from J, leaving 13 bases between. CDR3 sequence (DNA): TGTGCCAGCAGTCCAAGACAGTGGGATTCACCCCTCCACTTT. The encoded protein is CASSPRQWDSPLHF.

A single count supports this clone. V usage is TRBV10-3 and J usage is TRBJ2-3; 12 nucleotides align to TRBD1. The CDR3 is 16 amino acids. The V segment lost 3 bases and the J segment 5 bases; nucleotides outside the gene matches: 6. CDR1 is ENHRY, CDR2 SYGVKD, per germline. This CDR3 is CAISDHGTGGRDTQYF. The CDR3 nucleotides are TGTGCCATCAGTGATCATGGGACAGGGGGCAGAGATACGCAGTATTTT.

The chain recombines TRBV2 with TRBJ2-1; 8 bases map to TRBD2. Trimming took 4 bases from V and 4 from J; bases not matched to a gene: 12. This CDR3 is 17 amino acids long. Germline V gene sequence: CDR1 SNHLY, CDR2 FYNNEI. This CDR3 is CASSGELSGGLYNEQFF. The CDR3 DNA reads as TGTGCCAGCAGTGGAGAATTAAGCGGGGGCCTATACAATGAGCAGTTCTTC.

The chain joins TRBV28 to TRBJ1-1, with TRBD1 as a possible D gene (5 bases). Germline V CDR1 and CDR2: MDHEN, SYDVKM. CDR3 size: 16 residues. The ends were cut back, 3 bases at V and 1 base at J, with 15 bases in the middle. CDR3 bases: TGTGCCAGCAGTTTGTGGGGGGGGAATAAGAACACTGAAGCTTTCTTT. This codes for CASSLWGGNKNTEAFF.

This chain links TRBV7-6 with TRBJ2-7; D might be TRBD1 (6 bases). CDR3 size: 16 residues. Trimming removed 5 bases at V and 3 bases at J, with 20 bases between. Germline V lookup: CDR1 SGHVS, CDR2 FNYEAQ. The CDR3 spells CASSPTDYQGNYEQYF. The CDR3 region has the DNA TGTGCCAGCAGCCCCACCGATTACCAGGGGAACTACGAGCAGTACTTC.

The chain has TRBV7-2 and TRBJ2-7; the D gene is possibly TRBD1 (6 bases). The germline V and J ends were trimmed by 5 bases and 3 bases, with 14 bases remaining between them. Germline V CDR1 and CDR2: SGHTA, FQGNSA. The CDR3 loop spans 14 amino acids. CDR3 in amino acids: CASSPRSRGYEQYF. In DNA, the CDR3 is TGTGCCAGCAGCCCCCGGAGCAGGGGCTACGAGCAGTACTTC.

The chain carries TRBV5-1 and TRBJ2-7; D remains ambiguous. Trimming took off 0 bases at V and 7 bases at J, with 17 bases between the two ends. The germline gives CDR1 SGHRS, CDR2 YFSETQ. The CDR3 runs to 15 residues. CDR3 nucleotide sequence: TGCGCCAGCAGCTTGGGTAGCTCGGGTCTTAGGGAGCAGTACTTC. Encoded protein: CASSLGSSGLREQYF. Supplemented by reference TRBV5-1 and TRBJ2-7, the full variable domain reads KAGVTQTPRYLIKTRGQQVTLSCSPISGHRSVSWYQQTPGQGLQFLFEYFSETQRNKGNFPGRFSGRQFSNSRSEMNVSTLELGDSALYLCASSLGSSGLREQYFGPGTRLTVT.

The chain links TRBV9 to TRBJ2-1, with TRBD2 as a possible D gene (5 bases). This CDR3 is 15 amino acids long. Germline V gene data show CDR1 as SGDLS and CDR2 as YYNGEE. The V gene lost 3 bases and the J gene lost 3 bases, with 13 bases spanning the gap. The CDR3 region has the DNA TGTGCCAGCAGCGAAGGCAGCGGCAGCTACAATGAGCAGTTCTTC. This gives the protein CASSEGSGSYNEQFF.

CDR3 loop: CASSQDEGLRRFF. CDR3 bases: TGTGCCAGCAGCCAAGACGAAGGCTTAAGGAGGTTCTTT. The genes are TRBV4-2 and TRBJ1-1; D remains ambiguous. V was trimmed by 0 bases and J by 14 bases, leaving 16 bases between them. This CDR3 spans 13 amino acids. Germline CDR1 LGHNA, CDR2 YNFKEQ.

V gene TRBV27 combines with J gene TRBJ2-7; D may be TRBD1 (5 bases). Trimming left V 3 bases short and J 11 bases short, with 20 bases between. The CDR3 runs to 14 residues. The V gene's germline CDR1 is MNHEY and CDR2 SMNVEV (reference sequence). For the CDR3, the DNA is TGTGCCAGCAGTTTTAAGGGGCCCCCCGATACAAAGTACTTC. Encoded protein: CASSFKGPPDTKYF.

The rearrangement links TRBV5-1 to TRBJ2-1; 8 positions agree with TRBD2. CDR3 size: 16 residues. Germline CDR1 and CDR2: SGHRS and YFSETQ. V shed 4 bases, J shed 7 bases, and the junction held 13 bases outside the gene matches. The CDR3 here is CASSTGTVAGRNEQFF. CDR3 nucleotide sequence: TGCGCCAGCAGCACCGGGACGGTAGCGGGAAGGAATGAGCAGTTCTTC.

The chain joins TRBV5-6 to TRBJ1-1; D uncertain. V was pared by 2 bases and J by 0 bases, with 11 bases between. The CDR3 consists of 15 residues. CDR1 is SGHDT, CDR2 YYEEEE, per germline. The CDR3 nucleotides read TGTGCCAGCAGCTTTTTTAACATATTGAACACTGAAGCTTTCTTT. Encoded protein: CASSFFNILNTEAFF.

V usage is TRBV10-3 and J usage is TRBJ1-1; 8 positions agree with TRBD1. The CDR3 is 15 amino acids. The germline gives CDR1 ENHRY, CDR2 SYGVKD. V dropped 2 bases and J dropped 0; count of bases not matched to a gene: 2. Here the CDR3 reads CAISEPGQVNTEAFF. The DNA of the CDR3 is TGTGCCATCAGTGAGCCGGGACAGGTGAACACTGAAGCTTTCTTT.

The rearrangement uses TRBV4-1 and TRBJ2-2; the match to TRBD2 covers 13 bases. With V trimmed by 0 bases and J by 6 bases, 10 bases remained unmatched. The CDR3 has 19 residues. Germline values: CDR1 MGHRA, CDR2 YSYEKL. CDR3 DNA: TGCGCCAGCAGCCAAGAAGGGGGAAGACTAGCGGGGGGATCCGGGGAGCTGTTTTTT. Its translation: CASSQEGGRLAGGSGELFF.

The chain joins TRBV7-3 to TRBJ2-7, with D tentatively TRBD1 (5 bases). V lost 4 bases and J lost 5, with 18 bases in between. The V gene's germline CDR1 is SGHTA and CDR2 FQGTGA. The CDR3 totals 15 residues. CDR3 DNA: TGTGCCAGCAGCTCAACCTATGCAGGGTTCGACGAGCAGTACTTC. This codes for CASSSTYAGFDEQYF. Full variable domain (remainder filled in from reference TRBV7-3 and TRBJ2-7): GAGVSQTPSNKVTEKGKYVELRCDPISGHTALYWYRQSLGQGPEFLIYFQGTGAADDSGLPNDRFFAVRPEGSVSTLKIQRTERGDSAVYLCASSSTYAGFDEQYFGPGTRLTVT.

The CDR3 bases are TGCAGCGTTGCGGGAATTAGCGGGAGCCACACCGGGGAGCTGTTTTTT. The encoded protein is CSVAGISGSHTGELFF. The V gene is TRBV29-1, the J gene TRBJ2-2; 9 nucleotides align to TRBD2. J gave up 3 bases and V 4 bases, and 9 bases lay outside the gene matches. From germline, CDR1 is SQVTM and CDR2 ANQGSEA. The CDR3 is made up of 16 amino acids.

The rearrangement joins TRBV7-9 to TRBJ2-7; a possible D gene is TRBD1 (6 bases). The length of the CDR3 is 12 residues. CDR1 is SEHNR and CDR2 is FQNEAQ in the germline V gene (reference sequence). V was shortened by 5 bases and J by 9 bases, with 14 bases between the two germline ends. CDR3: CASSRDGGPQYF. Written as DNA, the CDR3 is TGTGCCAGCAGCCGAGATGGGGGCCCGCAGTACTTC.

The chain has TRBV9 and TRBJ2-3, with D possibly TRBD2 on 7 matching bases. The CDR3 spans 14 residues. Per germline, CDR1 SGDLS and CDR2 YYNGEE. The germline V and J ends were trimmed by 4 bases and 5 bases, with 14 bases remaining between them. As DNA, the CDR3 is TGTGCCAGCAGCCCTGGGGGGGCGGTAGATACGCAGTATTTT. It is translated as CASSPGGAVDTQYF.

This chain connects TRBV5-1 to TRBJ2-1; D gene ambiguous. V gave up 0 bases and J gave up 0 bases, with 10 bases separating them. The V gene's germline CDR1 is SGHRS and CDR2 YFSETQ. CDR3 size: 16 residues. CDR3 in amino acids: CASSLGLYSSYNEQFF. CDR3 coding DNA: TGCGCCAGCAGCTTGGGACTCTACTCCTCCTACAATGAGCAGTTCTTC.

The chain combines TRBV6-5 with TRBJ1-1; the match to TRBD1 covers 7 bases. CDR3 length: 14 amino acids. Germline loops: CDR1 MNHEY, CDR2 SVGAGI. The J segment lost 0 bases and the V segment lost 8 bases, leaving 6 bases of the junction unmatched. CDR3 residues: CASLTGRMNTEAFF. The CDR3 DNA reads as TGTGCCAGCCTGACAGGGCGTATGAACACTGAAGCTTTCTTT.

The chain combines TRBV9 with TRBJ2-1, with D perhaps matching TRBD2 (7 bases). Germline CDR1 and CDR2: SGDLS and YYNGEE. This CDR3 comprises 16 residues. V lost 4 bases, J lost 1 base, and 15 bases lay in between. CDR3 in amino acids: CASSPSGGLSYNEQFF. DNA for the CDR3: TGTGCCAGCAGCCCCTCGGGGGGCCTGTCCTACAATGAGCAGTTCTTC.